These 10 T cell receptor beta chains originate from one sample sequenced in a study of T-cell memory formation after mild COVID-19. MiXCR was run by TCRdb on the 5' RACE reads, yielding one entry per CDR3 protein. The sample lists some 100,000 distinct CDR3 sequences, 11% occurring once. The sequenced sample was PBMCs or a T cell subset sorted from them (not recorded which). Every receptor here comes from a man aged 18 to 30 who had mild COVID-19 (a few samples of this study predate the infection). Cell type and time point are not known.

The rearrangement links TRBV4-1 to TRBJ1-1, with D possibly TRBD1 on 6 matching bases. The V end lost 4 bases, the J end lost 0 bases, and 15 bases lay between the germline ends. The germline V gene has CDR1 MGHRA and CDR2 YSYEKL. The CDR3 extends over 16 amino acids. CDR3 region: CASSPRQGRMNTEAFF. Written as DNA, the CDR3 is TGCGCCAGCAGCCCCCGGCAGGGGAGGATGAACACTGAAGCTTTCTTT.

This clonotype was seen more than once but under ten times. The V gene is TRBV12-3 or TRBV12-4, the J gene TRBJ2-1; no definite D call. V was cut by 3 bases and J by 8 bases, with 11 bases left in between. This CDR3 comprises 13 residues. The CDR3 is CASSLYNNDEQFF. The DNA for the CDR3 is TGTGCCAGCAGTTTGTACAACAACGATGAGCAGTTCTTC.

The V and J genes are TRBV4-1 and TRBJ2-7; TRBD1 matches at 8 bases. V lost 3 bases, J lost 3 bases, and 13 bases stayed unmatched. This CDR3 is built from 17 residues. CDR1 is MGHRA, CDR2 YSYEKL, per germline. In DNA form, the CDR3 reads TGCGCCAGCAGCCAGGGTTACGGACAGGGTGAAATCTACGAGCAGTACTTC. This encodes CASSQGYGQGEIYEQYF.

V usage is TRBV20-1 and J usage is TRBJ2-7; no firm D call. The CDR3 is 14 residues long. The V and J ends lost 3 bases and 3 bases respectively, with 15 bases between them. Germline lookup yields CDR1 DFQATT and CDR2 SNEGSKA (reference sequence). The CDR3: CSASPVDGVYEQYV. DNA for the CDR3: TGCAGTGCTAGCCCCGTTGACGGAGTCTACGAGCAGTACGTC.

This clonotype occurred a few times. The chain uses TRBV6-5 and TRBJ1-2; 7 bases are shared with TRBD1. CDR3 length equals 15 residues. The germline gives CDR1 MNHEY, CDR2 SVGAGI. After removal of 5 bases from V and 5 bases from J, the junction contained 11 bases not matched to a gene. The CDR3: CASSTLQGSGYGYTF. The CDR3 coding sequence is TGTGCCAGCAGTACCTTACAGGGGAGCGGATATGGCTACACCTTC.

CDR3 loop: CASSPTATGELFF. CDR3 nucleotide sequence: TGTGCCAGCAGCCCGACCGCCACCGGGGAGCTGTTTTTT. This chain links TRBV7-3 with TRBJ2-2; D call uncertain. CDR1 and CDR2 from the germline V gene are SGHTA and FQGTGA. The CDR3 consists of 13 residues. Trimming stripped 5 bases from V and 4 bases from J, with 8 bases between.

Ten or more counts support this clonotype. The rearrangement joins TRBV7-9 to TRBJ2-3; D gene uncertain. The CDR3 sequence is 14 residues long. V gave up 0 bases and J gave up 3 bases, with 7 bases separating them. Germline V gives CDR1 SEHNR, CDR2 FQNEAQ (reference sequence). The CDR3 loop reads CASSLAPATDTQYF. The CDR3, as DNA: TGTGCCAGCAGCTTAGCGCCAGCTACAGATACGCAGTATTTT. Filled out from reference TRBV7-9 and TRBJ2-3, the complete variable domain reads DTGVSQNPRHKITKRGQNVTFRCDPISEHNRLYWYRQTLGQGPEFLTYFQNEAQLEKSRLLSDRFSAERPKGSFSTLEIQRTEQGDSAMYLCASSLAPATDTQYFGPGTRLTVL.

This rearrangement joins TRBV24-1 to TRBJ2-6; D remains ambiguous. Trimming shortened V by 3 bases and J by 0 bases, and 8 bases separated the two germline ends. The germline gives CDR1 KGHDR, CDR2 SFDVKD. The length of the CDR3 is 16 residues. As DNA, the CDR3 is TGTGCCACCAGTGATAGGACCCGCTCTGGGGCCAACGTCCTGACTTTC. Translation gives CATSDRTRSGANVLTF.

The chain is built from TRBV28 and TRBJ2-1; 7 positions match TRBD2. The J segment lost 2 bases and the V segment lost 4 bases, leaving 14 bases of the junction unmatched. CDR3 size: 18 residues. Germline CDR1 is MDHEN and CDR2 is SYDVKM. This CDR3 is CASSSPRGGGETYNEQFF. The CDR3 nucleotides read TGTGCCAGCAGTTCCCCTCGCGGTGGGGGGGAAACCTACAATGAGCAGTTCTTC.

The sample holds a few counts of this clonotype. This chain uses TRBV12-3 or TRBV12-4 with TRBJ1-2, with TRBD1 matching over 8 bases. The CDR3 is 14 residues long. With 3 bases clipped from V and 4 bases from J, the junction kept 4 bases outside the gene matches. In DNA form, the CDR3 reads TGTGCCAGCAGTTTTGGACAGGGAATCTATGGCTACACCTTC. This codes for CASSFGQGIYGYTF.